This T cell receptor (beta chain) was observed in a study of T cells in Graves' hyperthyroidism and ophthalmopathy. Trimming took off 2 bases at V and 7 bases at J, with 18 bases between the two ends. CDR1 SGDLS and CDR2 YYNGEE come from the germline V gene. This CDR3 has 15 residues. Researchers took RNA transcripts and amplified the TCR beta CDR3 regions from them. The HTBI primer set was used in a first-round RT-PCR of the TCR CDR3. TCRdb independently ran MiXCR on the multiplex PCR reads; one entry per CDR3 protein. Among under 750,000 distinct CDR3 sequences listed, roughly 20% were seen once. Criteria for exclusion of patients were uncontrolled infection, other autoimmune disease, pregnancy or lactation. Using more than 8 ml of fresh peripheral blood, PBMCs were prepared.

The receptor's source is a woman between 50 and 59 years old with Graves' hyperthyroidism that later progressed to Graves' ophthalmopathy. The sample consisted of blood. The rearrangement uses TRBV9 and TRBJ1-1; D might be TRBD1 (5 bases). As DNA, the CDR3 is TGTGCCAGCAGCGTGCTCCCAGGGTCGGGTGATGAAGCTTTCTTT. Translated, it gives CASSVLPGSGDEAFF.